Following are 22 T cell receptor beta chains from one sample sequenced in a study of T cell responses to AZD1222 COVID-19 vaccine. Data came from immunoSEQ multiplex PCR; TCRdb stores just in-frame clones and leaves some out. Here the sample spans more than 150,000 clones, around nine tenths being singletons. The sample here was peripheral blood, taken on day 0 of AZD1222 vaccination. All receptors derive from an adult in good health.

The chain has TRBV12-3 or TRBV12-4 and TRBJ2-7; D is unclear. The CDR3 spans 13 residues. V was cut by 3 bases and J by 3 bases, with 9 bases left in between. CDR3 region: CASSLWVSYEQYF. The CDR3 DNA sequence: TGTGCCAGCAGTTTGTGGGTGAGCTACGAGCAGTACTTC.

The V and J genes are TRBV7-2 and TRBJ2-1, with a weak D call TRBD1 (5 bases). In germline, CDR1 is SGHTA, CDR2 FQGNSA. The CDR3 consists of 14 residues. V was trimmed by 2 bases and J by 8 bases, leaving 13 bases between them. In DNA form, the CDR3 reads TGTGCCAGCAGCTTATCACAGGCCAGGGATGAGCAGTTCTTC. Its translation is CASSLSQARDEQFF.

V gene TRBV3-1 (or the pseudogene TRBV3-2) combines with J gene TRBJ1-6, with 11 nucleotides matching TRBD1. Germline values: CDR1 LGHDT, CDR2 YNNKEL (reference sequence). J was trimmed by 9 bases and V by 6 bases; bases with no gene match: 4. This CDR3 comprises 14 residues. The CDR3 spells CASSRTGGGSPLHF. The CDR3 DNA follows: TGTGCCAGCAGTCGGACAGGGGGCGGTTCACCCCTCCACTTT.

This chain uses TRBV19 with TRBJ1-5, with D tentatively TRBD1 (6 bases). The V and J ends lost 4 bases and 0 bases respectively, with 10 bases between them. CDR3 length equals 15 residues. The germline gives CDR1 LNHDA, CDR2 SQIVND (reference sequence). The CDR3 is CASSSSDSSNQPQHF. The CDR3, as DNA: TGTGCCAGTAGTAGTTCGGACAGTAGCAATCAGCCCCAGCATTTT.

The genes are TRBV5-1 and TRBJ1-3, with D maybe TRBD1 (6 bases). V was clipped by 4 bases and J by 6 bases, with 17 bases between them. The germline CDR1 and CDR2 sequences are SGHRS and YFSETQ. This CDR3 is 15 amino acids long. The CDR3 is CASSRDTGGQNTIYF. The CDR3 bases are TGCGCCAGCAGCCGAGACACTGGGGGACAAAACACCATATATTTT.

The chain links TRBV6-2 or TRBV6-3 to TRBJ2-5, with TRBD1 as a possible D gene (5 bases). Germline assignment: CDR1 MNHEY and CDR2 SVGEGT. The length of the CDR3 is 16 residues. Deletions cut 2 bases from V and 5 bases from J, with 18 bases between. CDR3 region: CASSYTGTRPVETQYF. The CDR3 DNA is TGTGCCAGCAGTTACACAGGAACTCGCCCGGTGGAGACCCAGTACTTC.

The chain employs TRBV9 and TRBJ2-3; D gene ambiguous. The germline V gene encodes CDR1 SGDLS and CDR2 YYNGEE. V was clipped by 0 bases and J by 1 base, with 6 bases between them. The CDR3 is 14 residues long. CDR3 protein: CASSVEARTDTQYF. The CDR3 region has the DNA TGTGCCAGCAGCGTAGAAGCACGCACAGATACGCAGTATTTT.

The rearrangement links TRBV5-6 to TRBJ2-7; D not certain. CDR3 length: 13 residues. V lost 0 bases, J lost 1 base, and 5 bases lay in between. From germline, CDR1 is SGHDT and CDR2 YYEEEE. The CDR3 loop reads CASSLVDSYEQYF. The CDR3, as DNA: TGTGCCAGCAGCTTGGTCGATTCCTACGAGCAGTACTTC. Full variable domain (rest looked up from reference TRBV5-6 and TRBJ2-7): DAGVTQSPTHLIKTRGQQVTLRCSPKSGHDTVSWYQQALGQGPQFIFQYYEEEERQRGNFPDRFSGHQFPNYSSELNVNALLLGDSALYLCASSLVDSYEQYFGPGTRLTVT.

The J gene is TRBJ1-1, the V gene TRBV25-1, with unresolved D. V lost 0 bases, J lost 8 bases, and 22 bases lay in between. CDR1 is MGHDK and CDR2 is SYGVNS in the germline V gene. The CDR3 loop spans 17 amino acids. Written as DNA, the CDR3 is TGTGCCAGCAGTGAATATAATGGGCAGGCGAACGCCCTGGAAGCTTTCTTT. Protein product: CASSEYNGQANALEAFF.

This clone is a singleton in its sample. The rearrangement joins TRBV6-2 or TRBV6-3 to TRBJ1-4; D possibly corresponds to TRBD1 (5 bases). V was shortened by 6 bases and J by 6 bases, with 11 bases between the two germline ends. From germline, CDR1 is MNHEY and CDR2 SVGEGT. The CDR3 length is 13 residues. CDR3 nucleotides: TGTGCCAGCAGCGGAGACAGTTATGAAAAACTGTTTTTT. As protein: CASSGDSYEKLFF.

The V and J genes are TRBV19 and TRBJ2-2, with D perhaps matching TRBD2 (6 bases). This CDR3 region has 17 residues. Deletions cut 7 bases from V and 6 bases from J, with 24 bases between. Germline V lookup: CDR1 LNHDA, CDR2 SQIVND (reference sequence). The CDR3 sequence is CASTSTPLLAVPGELFF. CDR3 in DNA: TGTGCCAGTACCTCTACCCCCTTATTAGCGGTGCCCGGGGAGCTGTTTTTT.

The chain joins TRBV19 to TRBJ2-1; D might be TRBD1 (6 bases). The length of the CDR3 is 14 residues. Trimming removed 7 bases at V and 3 bases at J, with 13 bases between. Germline V gene data show CDR1 as LNHDA and CDR2 as SQIVND (reference sequence). CDR3 bases: TGTGCCAGTACCCTAAGGGGGTTCTACAATGAGCAGTTCTTC. Amino acid sequence: CASTLRGFYNEQFF.

For the CDR3, the DNA is TGTGCCAGCAGTTTTGTAGGGAATTCCTACGAGCAGTACTTC. It yields the protein CASSFVGNSYEQYF. The V call is TRBV27, the J call TRBJ2-7; D gene ambiguous. Trimming pared 3 bases from V and 1 base from J, leaving 10 bases between. Germline loops: CDR1 MNHEY, CDR2 SMNVEV (reference sequence). CDR3 length: 14 residues.

There are a few counts of this clone. This chain connects TRBV7-9 to TRBJ2-1; D gene unclear. From germline, CDR1 is SEHNR and CDR2 FQNEAQ (reference sequence). Trimming stripped 7 bases from V and 9 bases from J, with 13 bases between. The CDR3 runs to 12 residues. CDR3 protein: CASTSPGGEQFF. The CDR3 nucleotides read TGTGCCAGCACCTCACCAGGTGGTGAGCAGTTCTTC.

The CDR3 is CASSFTTDTQYF. The CDR3 DNA reads as TGTGCCAGCAGTTTTACAACAGATACGCAGTATTTT. V usage is TRBV27 and J usage is TRBJ2-3; D gene unclear. Trimming took 3 bases from V and 3 from J, leaving 4 bases between them. CDR1 is MNHEY, CDR2 SMNVEV, per germline (reference sequence). CDR3 size: 12 residues.

The count of this clone is one. V usage is TRBV7-2 and J usage is TRBJ1-1; D is unclear. With 2 bases removed from V and 0 bases from J, the gap between germline ends came to 7 bases. Germline V gene lookup returns CDR1 SGHTA and CDR2 FQGNSA. The CDR3 sequence is 14 residues long. The CDR3 nucleotides read TGTGCCAGCAGCTTATTCACCCTGAACACTGAAGCTTTCTTT. It codes for CASSLFTLNTEAFF.

In the case of this clone: One end of the junction varies from germline; a read error may be responsible. J is TRBJ2-5 and V is TRBV7-9; D is undetermined. This CDR3 has 14 residues. The germline CDR1 and CDR2 sequences are SEHNR and FQNEAQ (reference sequence). CDR3: CASSLHLDQETQYF. In DNA, the CDR3 is TGTGCCAGCAGCTTACACTTAGACCAGGAGACCCAGTACTTC.

The chain joins TRBV4-2 to TRBJ1-6; perhaps TRBD1 as D (5 bases). CDR3 length: 15 amino acids. V was shortened by 0 bases and J by 7 bases, with 10 bases between the two germline ends. Germline V gives CDR1 LGHNA, CDR2 YNFKEQ. This chain's CDR3 is CASSQEGGVNSPLHF. CDR3 nucleotides: TGTGCCAGCAGCCAAGAGGGGGGTGTGAATTCACCCCTCCACTTT.

Concerning this clone: Sequence at one end of the junction differs from germline and may be a read error. The chain joins TRBV7-9 to TRBJ2-4, with a possible D match to TRBD2 (6 bases). Germline V gives CDR1 SEHNR, CDR2 FQNEAQ (reference sequence). The CDR3 loop spans 14 amino acids. Here the CDR3 DNA reads TGTGCCAGCAGCCCCGCCGGGACTCCATGGGCCTACTTCTTC. It is translated as CASSPAGTPWAYFF.

The rearrangement links TRBV5-1 to TRBJ2-3; a possible D gene is TRBD2 (7 bases). The V and J ends lost 6 bases and 5 bases respectively, with 19 bases between them. The CDR3 sequence is 15 residues long. Germline-derived CDR1 and CDR2 are SGHRS and YFSETQ. As DNA, the CDR3 is TGCGCCAGCAACACACCGGGGGGCATGGGAGATACGCAGTATTTT. Its protein product is CASNTPGGMGDTQYF.

The chain uses TRBV18 and TRBJ1-2; D unclear. This CDR3 is built from 15 residues. Germline V gene lookup returns CDR1 KGHSH and CDR2 LQKENI. V lost 3 bases to trimming and J lost 0 bases, with 11 bases between them. CDR3 sequence reads: CASSPGLDANYGYTF. CDR3 in DNA: TGTGCCAGCTCACCGGGCCTTGATGCTAACTATGGCTACACCTTC.

The rearrangement links TRBV5-1 to TRBJ2-7; weak D call: TRBD2 (5 bases). Germline V lookup: CDR1 SGHRS, CDR2 YFSETQ. This CDR3 has 16 residues. Trimming left V 0 bases short and J 0 bases short, with 13 bases between. In DNA, the CDR3 is TGCGCCAGCAGCTTGGCCGGGATGATTAGCTCCTACGAGCAGTACTTC. This translates into CASSLAGMISSYEQYF.